This T cell receptor beta chain came from a study of shared clonotypes between healthy human individuals. V shed 6 bases, J shed 0 bases, and the junction held 13 bases outside the gene matches. There are 20 residues in the CDR3. The V gene's germline CDR1 is MNHEY and CDR2 SMNVEV (reference sequence). About 90 million PBMCs per unsorted sample were used for genomic DNA. Only in-frame clones appear in the TCRdb table, and some are missing; sequencing was by immunoSEQ multiplex PCR. This table has 490,000 or so clones, approximately 80% appearing once. The sequence derives from a woman between 35 and 50 years old in good health. Some clones in this sample may be carry-over from other donors' samples. The rearrangement links TRBV27 to TRBJ2-6; 11 bases are shared with TRBD2. The sample comprised PBMCs. The CDR3 region has the DNA TGTGCCAGCAGCAGATCATTAGCGGGAGGGCCATCCTCTGGGGCCAACGTCCTGACTTTC. Translating gives CASSRSLAGGPSSGANVLTF.